This T cell receptor (beta chain) was recovered during a study of T cell responses to AZD1222 COVID-19 vaccine. About the study: Pooling of second doses given at about 4 or about 12 weeks was done.

Overall study results and limits: Spike was spanned by vaccine-associated CD4 TCRs, which were dominant at 160-218 and 743-854. The peak T cell response came first, and repertoires were sampled only after it. Baseline serostatus was positive in only a handful of AZD1222 recipients.

Deletions cut 4 bases from V and 8 bases from J, with 17 bases between. Germline V gives CDR1 MNHNY, CDR2 SVGAGI (reference sequence). The CDR3 has 14 residues. The table came from immunoSEQ multiplex PCR; TCRdb's copy has only in-frame clones and leaves some out. The sample lists some 170,000 clones; just under 95% were seen once. Concerning this clone itself: The antigen is not known.

Sequences were derived from peripheral blood, sampled on day 0 of AZD1222 vaccination. This chain joins TRBV6-6 and TRBJ1-2, with D perhaps matching TRBD1 (6 bases). The clonotype originates from an adult in good health. Written as DNA, the CDR3 is TGTGCCAGCAGTTTGACAAGGGGGTACGGCGGCTACACCTTC. Translated: CASSLTRGYGGYTF.